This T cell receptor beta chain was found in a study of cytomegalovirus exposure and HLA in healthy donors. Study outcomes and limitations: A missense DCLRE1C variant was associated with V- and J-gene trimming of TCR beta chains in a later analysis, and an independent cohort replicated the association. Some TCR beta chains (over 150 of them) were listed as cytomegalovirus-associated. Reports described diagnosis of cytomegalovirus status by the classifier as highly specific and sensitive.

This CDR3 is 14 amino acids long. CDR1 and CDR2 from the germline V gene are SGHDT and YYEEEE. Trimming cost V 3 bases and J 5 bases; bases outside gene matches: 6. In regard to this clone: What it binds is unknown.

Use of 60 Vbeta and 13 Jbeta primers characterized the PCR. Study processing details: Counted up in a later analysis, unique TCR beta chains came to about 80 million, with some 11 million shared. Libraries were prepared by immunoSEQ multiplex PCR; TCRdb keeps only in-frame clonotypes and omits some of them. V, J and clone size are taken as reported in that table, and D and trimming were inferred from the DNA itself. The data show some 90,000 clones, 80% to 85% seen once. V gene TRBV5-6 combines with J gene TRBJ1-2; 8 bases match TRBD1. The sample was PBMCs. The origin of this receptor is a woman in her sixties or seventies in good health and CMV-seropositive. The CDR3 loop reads CASSSTGVGYGYTF. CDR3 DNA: TGTGCCAGCAGCTCGACAGGGGTTGGGTATGGCTACACCTTC.